The 12 T cell receptor beta chains presented below share a single source sample, sequenced in a study of siplizumab effects on memory and regulatory T cells. Data came from immunoSEQ multiplex PCR; TCRdb stores just in-frame clones and leaves some out. The profile shows about 72,000 clones, about 89% of them singletons. Material for sequencing was CD8+ T cells sorted from blood. The receptors here all came from a human donor in good health.

CDR3: CASSESSPGVVTDTQYF. DNA of the CDR3: TGTGCCAGCAGTGAATCTTCACCGGGGGTAGTGACAGATACGCAGTATTTT. The chain couples TRBV25-1 to TRBJ2-3; perhaps TRBD2 as D (6 bases). The germline V and J ends were trimmed by 1 base and 3 bases, with 17 bases remaining between them. Germline V gene lookup returns CDR1 MGHDK and CDR2 SYGVNS. CDR3 size: 17 residues.

This chain connects TRBV5-1 to TRBJ1-5; D remains unclear. With 0 bases removed from V and 1 base from J, the gap between germline ends came to 5 bases. This CDR3 has 14 residues. Looked up from germline, CDR1 is SGHRS and CDR2 is YFSETQ. DNA for the CDR3: TGCGCCAGCAGCTTGGTGGGCAGCAATCAGCCCCAGCATTTT. Translation: CASSLVGSNQPQHF.

This clone was seen once. The J gene is TRBJ1-4, the V gene TRBV2; D is uncertain. Per the germline V gene, CDR1 is SNHLY and CDR2 is FYNNEI. V was trimmed by 7 bases and J by 5 bases, leaving 8 bases between them. The CDR3 loop spans 12 amino acids. The CDR3 loop reads CASIGENEKLFF. In DNA form, the CDR3 reads TGTGCCAGCATCGGAGAAAATGAAAAACTGTTTTTT.

The CDR3 here is CASSPWTGSAGELFF. As DNA, the CDR3 is TGTGCCAGCAGCCCATGGACAGGGTCGGCGGGGGAGCTGTTTTTT. The V call is TRBV9, the J call TRBJ2-2; 8 nucleotides align to TRBD1. The CDR3 has 15 residues. The germline V gene encodes CDR1 SGDLS and CDR2 YYNGEE. V shed 4 bases, J shed 8 bases, and the junction held 10 bases outside the gene matches.

The rearrangement joins TRBV6-6 to TRBJ1-2; D gene unclear. The CDR3 runs to 15 residues. Germline CDR1 reads MNHNY; CDR2 reads SVGAGI (reference sequence). V was cut by 6 bases and J by 1 base, with 15 bases left in between. Written as DNA, the CDR3 is TGTGCCAGCAGACCAAGGACGGTGTTTAACTATGGCTACACCTTC. Protein product: CASRPRTVFNYGYTF.

The chain recombines TRBV5-6 with TRBJ2-3, with D possibly called TRBD1 or TRBD2 (5 bases each). V was trimmed by 7 bases and J by 3 bases, leaving 12 bases between them. The CDR3 has 13 residues. Germline CDR1 and CDR2: SGHDT and YYEEEE. The CDR3 here is CASGGVTTDTQYF. The CDR3 region has the DNA TGTGCCAGCGGGGGAGTGACGACAGATACGCAGTATTTT.

This chain joins TRBV29-1 and TRBJ1-1; 7 bases fit TRBD1. The germline V gene encodes CDR1 SQVTM and CDR2 ANQGSEA. The ends lost 7 bases at V and 7 bases at J; junction bases unmatched: 15. The CDR3 is made up of 14 amino acids. The CDR3 bases are TGCAGCGGGATGACAGGGCGTGGGGGCCTTGAAGCTTTCTTT. This codes for CSGMTGRGGLEAFF.

The chain is built from TRBV5-6 and TRBJ2-7, with D unclear. Between the trimmed V and J ends, which lost 0 bases and 0 bases, there was a span of 7 bases. The germline V gene encodes CDR1 SGHDT and CDR2 YYEEEE. This CDR3 comprises 14 residues. CDR3 protein: CASSLGVSSYEQYF. The CDR3 nucleotides are TGTGCCAGCAGCTTGGGGGTCAGCTCCTACGAGCAGTACTTC. Combining the CDR3 with reference TRBV5-6 and TRBJ2-7 gives the whole variable domain DAGVTQSPTHLIKTRGQQVTLRCSPKSGHDTVSWYQQALGQGPQFIFQYYEEEERQRGNFPDRFSGHQFPNYSSELNVNALLLGDSALYLCASSLGVSSYEQYFGPGTRLTVT.

The V call is TRBV7-6, the J call TRBJ2-2, with unresolved D. The ends were cut back, 3 bases at V and 5 bases at J, with 22 bases in the middle. CDR1 and CDR2 from the germline V gene are SGHVS and FNYEAQ. The length of the CDR3 is 18 residues. This chain's CDR3 is CASSLFLDHKEMTGELFF. As DNA, the CDR3 is TGTGCCAGCAGCTTGTTTCTCGACCACAAAGAAATGACCGGGGAGCTGTTTTTT.

This rearrangement joins TRBV5-1 to TRBJ2-1, with D tentatively TRBD1 (6 bases). This CDR3 is built from 17 residues. From germline, CDR1 is SGHRS and CDR2 YFSETQ. V was pared by 0 bases and J by 8 bases, with 21 bases between. CDR3 loop: CASSLGAQQGLYDEQFF. CDR3 sequence (DNA): TGCGCCAGCAGCTTGGGGGCCCAACAGGGTTTATACGATGAGCAGTTCTTC.

The rearrangement uses TRBV7-8 and TRBJ1-2, with D unresolved. Trimming took 5 bases from V and 4 from J, leaving 11 bases between them. This CDR3 is built from 13 residues. Germline CDR1 reads SGHVS; CDR2 reads FQNEAQ. The CDR3 sequence: CASSVGRSYGYTF. The CDR3 DNA follows: TGTGCCAGCAGCGTCGGACGGTCCTATGGCTACACCTTC.

The rearrangement uses TRBV5-1 and TRBJ2-5; D ambiguous. Trimming took 3 bases from V and 5 from J, leaving 11 bases between them. The CDR3 loop spans 13 amino acids. Germline CDR1 and CDR2: SGHRS and YFSETQ. CDR3 amino acids: CASSSDLRETQYF. The CDR3 nucleotides are TGCGCCAGCAGCTCGGACCTTAGGGAGACCCAGTACTTC.